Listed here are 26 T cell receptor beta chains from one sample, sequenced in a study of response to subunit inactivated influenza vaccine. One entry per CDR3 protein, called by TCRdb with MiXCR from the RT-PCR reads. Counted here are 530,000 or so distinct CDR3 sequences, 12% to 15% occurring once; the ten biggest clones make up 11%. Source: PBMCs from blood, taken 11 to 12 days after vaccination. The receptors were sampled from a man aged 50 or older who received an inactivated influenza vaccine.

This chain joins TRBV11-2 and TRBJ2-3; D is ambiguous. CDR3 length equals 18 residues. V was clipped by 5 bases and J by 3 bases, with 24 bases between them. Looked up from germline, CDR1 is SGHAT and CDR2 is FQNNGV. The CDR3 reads CASSERPRGLVETDTQYF. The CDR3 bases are TGTGCCAGCAGCGAACGACCGCGTGGCCTCGTGGAGACAGATACGCAGTATTTT.

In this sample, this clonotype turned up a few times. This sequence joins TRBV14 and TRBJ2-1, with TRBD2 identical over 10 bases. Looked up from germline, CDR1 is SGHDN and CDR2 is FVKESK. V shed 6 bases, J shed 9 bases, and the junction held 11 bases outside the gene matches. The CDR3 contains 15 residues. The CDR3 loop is CASSSPGLASSEQFF. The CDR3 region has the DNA TGTGCCAGCAGTAGTCCGGGACTAGCGTCTAGTGAGCAGTTCTTC.

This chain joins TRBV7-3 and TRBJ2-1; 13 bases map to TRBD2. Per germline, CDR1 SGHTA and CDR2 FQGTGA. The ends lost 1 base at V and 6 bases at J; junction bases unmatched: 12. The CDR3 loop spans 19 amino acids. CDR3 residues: CASSLRGTSGTPFLNEQFF. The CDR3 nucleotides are TGTGCCAGCAGCTTAAGAGGGACTAGCGGGACTCCCTTCCTCAATGAGCAGTTCTTC. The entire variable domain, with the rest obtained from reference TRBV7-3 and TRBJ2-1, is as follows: GAGVSQTPSNKVTEKGKYVELRCDPISGHTALYWYRQSLGQGPEFLIYFQGTGAADDSGLPNDRFFAVRPEGSVSTLKIQRTERGDSAVYLCASSLRGTSGTPFLNEQFFGPGTRLTVL.

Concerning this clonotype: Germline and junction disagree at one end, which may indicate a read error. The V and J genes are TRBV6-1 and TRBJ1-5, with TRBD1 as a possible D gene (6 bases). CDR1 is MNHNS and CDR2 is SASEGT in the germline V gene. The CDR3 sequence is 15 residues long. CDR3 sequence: CACSPDRNSNQPQHF. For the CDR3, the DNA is TGTGCCTGCAGCCCGGACAGAAATAGCAATCAGCCCCAGCATTTT.

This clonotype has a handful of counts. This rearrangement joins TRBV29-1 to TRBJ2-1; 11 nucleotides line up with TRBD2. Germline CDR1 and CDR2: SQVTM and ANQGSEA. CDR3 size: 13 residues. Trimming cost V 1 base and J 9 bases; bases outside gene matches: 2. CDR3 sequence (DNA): TGCAGCGTTGAAGCACTAGCGGGAGTTGAGCAGTTCTTC. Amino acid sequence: CSVEALAGVEQFF.

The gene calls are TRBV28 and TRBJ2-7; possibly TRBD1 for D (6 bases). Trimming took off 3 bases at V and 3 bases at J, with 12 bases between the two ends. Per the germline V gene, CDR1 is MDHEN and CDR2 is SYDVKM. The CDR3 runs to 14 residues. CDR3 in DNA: TGTGCCAGCAGTTTGCAGGGGTTAATCTACGAGCAGTACTTC. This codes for CASSLQGLIYEQYF.

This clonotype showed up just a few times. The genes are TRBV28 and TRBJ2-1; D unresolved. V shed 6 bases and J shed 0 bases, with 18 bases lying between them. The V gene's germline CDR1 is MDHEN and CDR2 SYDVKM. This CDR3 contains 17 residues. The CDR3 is CASSPIPGRSSYNEQFF. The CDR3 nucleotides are TGTGCCAGCAGCCCAATTCCCGGGCGAAGCTCCTACAATGAGCAGTTCTTC. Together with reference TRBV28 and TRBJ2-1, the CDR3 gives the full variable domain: DVKVTQSSRYLVKRTGEKVFLECVQDMDHENMFWYRQDPGLGLRLIYFSYDVKMKEKGDIPEGYSVSREKKERFSLILESASTNQTSMYLCASSPIPGRSSYNEQFFGPGTRLTVL.

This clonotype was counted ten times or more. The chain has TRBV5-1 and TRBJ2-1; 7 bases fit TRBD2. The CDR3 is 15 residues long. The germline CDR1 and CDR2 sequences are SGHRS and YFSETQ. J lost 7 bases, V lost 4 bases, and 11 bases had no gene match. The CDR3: CASSLGVGGSNEQFF. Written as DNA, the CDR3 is TGCGCCAGCAGCCTTGGGGTCGGCGGGAGTAATGAGCAGTTCTTC.

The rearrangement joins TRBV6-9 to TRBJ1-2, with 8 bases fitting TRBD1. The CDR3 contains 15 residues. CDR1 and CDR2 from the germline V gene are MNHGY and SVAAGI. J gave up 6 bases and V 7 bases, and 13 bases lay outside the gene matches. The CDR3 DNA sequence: TGTGCCAGCATCACCTCAGGGGGCCGGTACGATGGCTACACCTTC. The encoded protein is CASITSGGRYDGYTF.

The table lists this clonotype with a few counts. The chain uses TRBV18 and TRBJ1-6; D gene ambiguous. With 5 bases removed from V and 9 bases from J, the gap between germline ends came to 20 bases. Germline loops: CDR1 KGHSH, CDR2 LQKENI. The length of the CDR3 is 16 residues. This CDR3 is CASSSLQASLGSPLHF. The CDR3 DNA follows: TGTGCCAGCTCATCACTGCAAGCTTCTCTCGGTTCACCCCTCCACTTT.

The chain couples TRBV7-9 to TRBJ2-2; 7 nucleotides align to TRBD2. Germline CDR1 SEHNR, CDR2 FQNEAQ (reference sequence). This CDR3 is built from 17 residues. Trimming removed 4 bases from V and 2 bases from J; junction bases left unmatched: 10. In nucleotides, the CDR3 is TGTGCCAGCAGCTCAACTGTTAGCGGGTTAAACACCGGGGAGCTGTTTTTT. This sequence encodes CASSSTVSGLNTGELFF.

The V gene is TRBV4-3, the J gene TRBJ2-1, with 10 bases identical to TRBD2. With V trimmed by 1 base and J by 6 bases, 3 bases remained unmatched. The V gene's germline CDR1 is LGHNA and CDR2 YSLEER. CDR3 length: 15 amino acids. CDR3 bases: TGCGCCAGCAGCCAAGGCCCTAGCGGGAGCAATGAGCAGTTCTTC. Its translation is CASSQGPSGSNEQFF.

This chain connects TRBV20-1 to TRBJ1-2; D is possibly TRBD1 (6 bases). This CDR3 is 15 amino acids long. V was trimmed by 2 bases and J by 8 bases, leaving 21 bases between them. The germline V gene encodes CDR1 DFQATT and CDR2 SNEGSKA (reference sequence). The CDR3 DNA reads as TGCAGTGCTAGAAAGAGTGGGGGCAGGATAAACGGCTACACCTTC. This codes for CSARKSGGRINGYTF.

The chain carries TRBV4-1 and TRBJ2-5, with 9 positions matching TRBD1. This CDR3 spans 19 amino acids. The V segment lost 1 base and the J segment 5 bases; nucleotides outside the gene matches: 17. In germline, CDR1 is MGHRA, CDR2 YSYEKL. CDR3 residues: CASSQVLASGQGFDETQYF. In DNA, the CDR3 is TGCGCCAGCAGCCAAGTTCTAGCTTCGGGACAGGGCTTTGACGAGACCCAGTACTTC.

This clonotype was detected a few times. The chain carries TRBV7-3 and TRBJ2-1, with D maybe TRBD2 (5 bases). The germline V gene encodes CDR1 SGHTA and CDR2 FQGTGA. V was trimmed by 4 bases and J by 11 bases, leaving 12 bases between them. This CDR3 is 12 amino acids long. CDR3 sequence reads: CASSSIPGKQFF. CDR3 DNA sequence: TGTGCCAGCAGCTCTATACCGGGAAAGCAGTTCTTC. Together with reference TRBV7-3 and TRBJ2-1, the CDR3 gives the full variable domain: GAGVSQTPSNKVTEKGKYVELRCDPISGHTALYWYRQSLGQGPEFLIYFQGTGAADDSGLPNDRFFAVRPEGSVSTLKIQRTERGDSAVYLCASSSIPGKQFFGPGTRLTVL.

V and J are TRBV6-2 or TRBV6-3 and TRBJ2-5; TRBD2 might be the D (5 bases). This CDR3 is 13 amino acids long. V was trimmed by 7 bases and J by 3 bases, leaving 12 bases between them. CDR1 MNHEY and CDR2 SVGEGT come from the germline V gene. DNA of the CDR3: TGTGCCAGCACCGGACTGAGCAAAGAGACCCAGTACTTC. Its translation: CASTGLSKETQYF.

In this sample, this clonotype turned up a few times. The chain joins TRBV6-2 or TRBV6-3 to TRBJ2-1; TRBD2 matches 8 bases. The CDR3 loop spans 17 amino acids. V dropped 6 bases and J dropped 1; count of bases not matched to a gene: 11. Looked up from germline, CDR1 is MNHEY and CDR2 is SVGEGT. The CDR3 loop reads CASRPRLAQNSYNEQFF. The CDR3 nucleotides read TGTGCCAGCAGACCCAGACTAGCGCAGAATTCCTACAATGAGCAGTTCTTC.

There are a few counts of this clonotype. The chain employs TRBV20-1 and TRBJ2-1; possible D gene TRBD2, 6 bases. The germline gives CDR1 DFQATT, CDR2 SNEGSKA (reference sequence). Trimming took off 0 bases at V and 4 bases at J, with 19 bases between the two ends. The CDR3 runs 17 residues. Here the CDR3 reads CSARDFSAGRRYNEQFF. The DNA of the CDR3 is TGCAGTGCTAGAGATTTTAGTGCGGGGAGGCGTTACAATGAGCAGTTCTTC.

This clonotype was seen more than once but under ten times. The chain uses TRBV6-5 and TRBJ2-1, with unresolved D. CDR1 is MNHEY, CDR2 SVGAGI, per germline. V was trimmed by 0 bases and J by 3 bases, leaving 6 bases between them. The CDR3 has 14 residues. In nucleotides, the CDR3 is TGTGCCAGCAGTTACTCGGCTAGCTACAATGAGCAGTTCTTC. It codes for CASSYSASYNEQFF.

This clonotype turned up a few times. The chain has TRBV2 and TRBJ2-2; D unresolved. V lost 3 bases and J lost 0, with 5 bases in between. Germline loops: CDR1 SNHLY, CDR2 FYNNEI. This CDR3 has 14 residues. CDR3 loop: CASSEVANTGELFF. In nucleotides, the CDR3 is TGTGCCAGCAGTGAGGTCGCGAACACCGGGGAGCTGTTTTTT.

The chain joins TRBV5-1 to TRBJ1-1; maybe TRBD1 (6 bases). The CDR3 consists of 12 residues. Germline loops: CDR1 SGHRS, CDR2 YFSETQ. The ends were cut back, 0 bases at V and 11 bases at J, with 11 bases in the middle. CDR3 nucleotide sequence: TGCGCCAGCAGCTTGGACAGGGAGGATGCTTTCTTT. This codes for CASSLDREDAFF. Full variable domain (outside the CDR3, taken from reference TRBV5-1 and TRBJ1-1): KAGVTQTPRYLIKTRGQQVTLSCSPISGHRSVSWYQQTPGQGLQFLFEYFSETQRNKGNFPGRFSGRQFSNSRSEMNVSTLELGDSALYLCASSLDREDAFFGQGTRLTVV.

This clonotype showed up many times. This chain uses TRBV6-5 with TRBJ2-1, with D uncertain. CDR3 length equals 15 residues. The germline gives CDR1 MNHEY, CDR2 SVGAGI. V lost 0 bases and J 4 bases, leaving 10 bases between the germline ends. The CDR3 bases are TGTGCCAGCAGTTACTCGAAAGTCGGTTACAATGAGCAGTTCTTC. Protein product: CASSYSKVGYNEQFF.

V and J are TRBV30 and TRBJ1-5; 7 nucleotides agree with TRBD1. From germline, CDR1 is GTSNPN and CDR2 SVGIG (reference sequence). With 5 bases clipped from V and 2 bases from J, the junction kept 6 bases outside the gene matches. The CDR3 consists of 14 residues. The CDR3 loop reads CAWEEGAGNQPQHF. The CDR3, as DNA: TGTGCCTGGGAGGAGGGGGCGGGCAATCAGCCCCAGCATTTT.

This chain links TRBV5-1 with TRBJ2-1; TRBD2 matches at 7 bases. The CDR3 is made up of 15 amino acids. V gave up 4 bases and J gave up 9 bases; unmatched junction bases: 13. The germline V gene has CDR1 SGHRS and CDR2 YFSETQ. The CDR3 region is CASSRTDGRSGEQFF. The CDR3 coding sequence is TGCGCCAGCAGCCGAACGGACGGGAGGTCTGGTGAGCAGTTCTTC.

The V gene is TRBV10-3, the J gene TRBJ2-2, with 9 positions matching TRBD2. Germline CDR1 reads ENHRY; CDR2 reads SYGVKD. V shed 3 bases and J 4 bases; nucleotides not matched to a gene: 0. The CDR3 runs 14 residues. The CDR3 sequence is CAISELAGTGELFF. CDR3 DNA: TGTGCCATCAGTGAACTAGCGGGCACCGGGGAGCTGTTTTTT.

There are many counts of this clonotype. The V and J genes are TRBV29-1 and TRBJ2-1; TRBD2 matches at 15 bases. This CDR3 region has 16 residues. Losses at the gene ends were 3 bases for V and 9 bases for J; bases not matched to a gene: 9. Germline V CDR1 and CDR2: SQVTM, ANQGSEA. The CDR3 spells CSVEGLAGGVIFEQFF. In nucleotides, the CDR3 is TGCAGCGTTGAGGGACTAGCGGGAGGCGTTATTTTTGAGCAGTTCTTC.